This T cell receptor (beta chain) emerged from a study of T-cell reconstitution after alpha-beta-depleted transplantation in children. Study outcomes and limitations: At day 60, the high TCRbeta diversity found in some patients originated from recipient T cells and thymic progenitors that had survived. Fresh T-cell production supplied most of the T-cell counts and diversity seen one year after transplant. About two months after transplant, alpha-beta T cells reportedly came from several hundred expanded graft clones.

With regard to this clonotype: The target antigen is unknown.

Library preparation (for TCRbeta) was performed with unique molecular identifiers. From the PCR reads, TCRdb called clonotypes with MiXCR, one entry per CDR3 protein. The sample has 450,000 to 700,000 distinct CDR3 sequences, 25% to 30% seen once; the top ten hold about 35%. Trimming at V came to 5 bases and at J to 3 bases, leaving 3 bases not matched to a gene. CDR1 is DFQATT and CDR2 is SNEGSKA in the germline V gene (reference sequence). This CDR3 is built from 12 residues. The clonotype originates from a boy younger than two with Wiskott-Aldrich syndrome, due to receive a stem cell transplant. The chain recombines TRBV20-1 with TRBJ2-5, with 7 bases fitting TRBD2. This sample comprised PBMCs, obtained before TCRalphabeta/CD19-depleted stem cell transplant. CDR3 region: CSAVLAEETQYF. The CDR3 region has the DNA TGCAGTGCTGTCCTAGCGGAAGAGACCCAGTACTTC.